The entry that follows covers one T cell receptor beta chain sequence. V was pared by 5 bases and J by 6 bases, with 9 bases of the junction left unmatched. This CDR3 has 15 residues. The germline gives CDR1 MDHEN, CDR2 SYDVKM. This sample was taken from a study of blood T cell repertoires in COVID-19. Study background: The samples span acute and convalescent COVID-19 from the United States, Italy and Spain. PBMCs, B-cell-depleted T cells, or T cells provided the cDNA or gDNA that made up the material.

Libraries were prepared by immunoSEQ multiplex PCR; TCRdb keeps only in-frame clonotypes and omits some of them. Here the sample spans 250,000 to 350,000 clones, around 86% being singletons. Material for sequencing was peripheral blood. The TCR was taken from a woman between 45 and 60 years old with acute or convalescent COVID-19. The chain joins TRBV28 to TRBJ1-1; 10 bases align to TRBD1. In DNA form, the CDR3 reads TGTGCCAGCAGTAGCCCGACAGGGGGCAGCGCTGAAGCTTTCTTT. This codes for CASSSPTGGSAEAFF.